The 31 T cell receptor beta chains below were found in one sample sequenced in a study of identifying expanded T cells in peripheral blood. Sequencing was performed with immunoSEQ multiplex PCR; in TCRdb, only in-frame clones are kept and a portion is missing. The table includes under 120,000 clones, more than 85% detected once. The source material was blood. The source of these receptors is a person between 18 and 75 years old in good health.

The rearrangement uses TRBV6-5 and TRBJ2-7, with D possibly TRBD1 on 5 matching bases. Trimming stripped 5 bases from V and 0 bases from J, with 11 bases between. Per germline, CDR1 MNHEY and CDR2 SVGAGI. The CDR3 loop spans 14 amino acids. Here the CDR3 DNA reads TGTGCCAGCAGTCCCAGGGTGGGCTCCTACGAGCAGTACTTC. Translation gives CASSPRVGSYEQYF.

The rearrangement uses TRBV6-5 and TRBJ1-2; D uncertain. Trimming took off 6 bases at V and 6 bases at J, with 17 bases between the two ends. The CDR3 has 14 residues. The germline gives CDR1 MNHEY, CDR2 SVGAGI. The CDR3 loop is CASRPGGVYDGYTF. The DNA for the CDR3 is TGTGCCAGCAGACCCGGAGGAGTCTACGATGGCTACACCTTC.

This chain joins TRBV7-9 and TRBJ2-5; no definite D call. The DNA end lines up better with TRBJ2-7; the J call may be wrong. Per germline, CDR1 SEHNR and CDR2 FQNEAQ (reference sequence). This CDR3 has 12 residues. CDR3 amino acids: CASSQDWYEQYF. The CDR3 DNA sequence: TGTGCCAGCAGTCAAGATTGGTACGAGCAGTACTTC.

The genes are TRBV7-9 and TRBJ2-6; D possibly corresponds to TRBD2 (5 bases). CDR1 is SEHNR and CDR2 is FQNEAQ in the germline V gene (reference sequence). Trimming left V 1 base short and J 0 bases short, with 13 bases between. CDR3 size: 18 residues. The CDR3 spells CASSLVLVLASGANVLTF. In nucleotides, the CDR3 is TGTGCCAGCAGCTTAGTATTAGTCCTAGCCTCTGGGGCCAACGTCCTGACTTTC.

This chain uses TRBV5-4 with TRBJ1-2; TRBD1 matches at 7 bases. This CDR3 has 15 residues. With V trimmed by 3 bases and J by 0 bases, 5 bases remained unmatched. Germline assignment: CDR1 SGHNT and CDR2 YYREEE (reference sequence). The CDR3 DNA reads as TGTGCCAGCAGCTCTCCCAGGGGGGCTAACTATGGCTACACCTTC. As protein: CASSSPRGANYGYTF.

V is TRBV2 and J is TRBJ1-2, with a possible D match to TRBD1 (6 bases). Germline CDR1 and CDR2: SNHLY and FYNNEI. The CDR3 totals 13 residues. The V end was cut by 7 bases, the J end by 4 bases, with 13 bases between. The CDR3 DNA is TGTGCCAGCATTGGAACAGGGACCTATGGCTACACCTTC. This codes for CASIGTGTYGYTF. The variable domain in full, with the rest retrieved from reference TRBV2 and TRBJ1-2, is EPEVTQTPSHQVTQMGQEVILRCVPISNHLYFYWYRQILGQKVEFLVSFYNNEISEKSEIFDDQFSVERPDGSNFTLKIRSTKLEDSAMYFCASIGTGTYGYTFGSGTRLTVV.

The J gene is TRBJ2-1, the V gene TRBV19, with 11 positions matching TRBD2. The V gene's germline CDR1 is LNHDA and CDR2 SQIVND (reference sequence). V gave up 5 bases and J gave up 0 bases; unmatched junction bases: 15. This CDR3 has 20 amino acids. Here the CDR3 DNA reads TGTGCCAGTAGTTGGGGACTAGCGGCGGCAGCCCCGAGCTCCTACAATGAGCAGTTCTTC. Its translation: CASSWGLAAAAPSSYNEQFF.

CDR3 protein: CASSLELGITGELFF. The CDR3 coding sequence is TGTGCCAGCAGCTTAGAGCTGGGGATCACCGGGGAGCTGTTTTTT. The chain is built from TRBV11-3 and TRBJ2-2; D remains unclear. The germline V and J ends were trimmed by 0 bases and 4 bases, with 9 bases remaining between them. The CDR3 is 15 amino acids. The germline CDR1 and CDR2 sequences are SGHNT and YENEEA.

The chain links TRBV20-1 to TRBJ2-7; D is undetermined. CDR3 length equals 10 residues. V lost 7 bases and J lost 6, with 10 bases in between. The germline V gene encodes CDR1 DFQATT and CDR2 SNEGSKA (reference sequence). CDR3 sequence (DNA): TGCAGTGGGTCAGTACTCGAGCAGTACTTC. Protein sequence: CSGSVLEQYF.

The J gene is TRBJ1-2, the V gene TRBV6-5; 7 nucleotides line up with TRBD1. This CDR3 has 15 amino acids. The ends lost 0 bases at V and 5 bases at J; junction bases unmatched: 6. CDR1 MNHEY and CDR2 SVGAGI come from the germline V gene. This chain's CDR3 is CASSYSTTGKYGYTF. The CDR3 bases are TGTGCCAGCAGTTACTCGACGACAGGGAAGTATGGCTACACCTTC.

The V call is TRBV2, the J call TRBJ1-1, with 9 bases identical to TRBD1. Losses at the gene ends were 5 bases for V and 5 bases for J; bases not matched to a gene: 9. This CDR3 contains 15 residues. CDR1 and CDR2 (germline): SNHLY, FYNNEI. The CDR3 protein is CASSIYRGRGTEAFF. For the CDR3, the DNA is TGTGCCAGCAGTATCTACAGGGGGCGCGGAACTGAAGCTTTCTTT.

This sequence joins TRBV5-1 and TRBJ2-7; D is unresolved. The length of the CDR3 is 14 residues. V lost 0 bases and J lost 3, with 10 bases in between. Germline CDR1 SGHRS, CDR2 YFSETQ. CDR3: CASSLGVGLYEQYF. CDR3 DNA: TGCGCCAGCAGCTTGGGGGTCGGTCTCTACGAGCAGTACTTC.

The V gene is TRBV28, the J gene TRBJ1-1; D is unresolved. This CDR3 spans 14 amino acids. From germline, CDR1 is MDHEN and CDR2 SYDVKM. Trimming took off 3 bases at V and 1 base at J, with 9 bases between the two ends. CDR3 DNA sequence: TGTGCCAGCAGTTTGCTGAGAGGGAACACTGAAGCTTTCTTT. Translation gives CASSLLRGNTEAFF.

The chain carries TRBV4-3 and TRBJ2-2; possibly TRBD1 for D (5 bases). CDR3 length: 17 residues. CDR1 LGHNA and CDR2 YSLEER come from the germline V gene. Trimming shortened V by 0 bases and J by 2 bases, and 13 bases separated the two germline ends. In nucleotides, the CDR3 is TGCGCCAGCAGCCAAGATCCGATAGGACATAACACCGGGGAGCTGTTTTTT. It is translated as CASSQDPIGHNTGELFF.

This rearrangement joins TRBV5-1 to TRBJ2-5; no clear D gene. V lost 5 bases and J lost 3, with 11 bases in between. In germline, CDR1 is SGHRS, CDR2 YFSETQ. This CDR3 contains 13 residues. CDR3 DNA: TGCGCCAGCAGTTTAGATGTGGAAGAGACCCAGTACTTC. The encoded protein is CASSLDVEETQYF.

CDR3 coding DNA: TGTGCCAGCAGCCAAGGATCGCGTTCCTACGAGCAGTACTTC. It is translated as CASSQGSRSYEQYF. V is TRBV14 and J is TRBJ2-7; D gene uncertain. The germline CDR1 and CDR2 sequences are SGHDN and FVKESK. The CDR3 is 14 amino acids. The V gene lost 1 base and the J gene lost 1 base, with 8 bases spanning the gap.

The genes are TRBV7-8 and TRBJ2-5; 9 nucleotides match TRBD1. From germline, CDR1 is SGHVS and CDR2 FQNEAQ. This CDR3 has 17 residues. With 8 bases clipped from V and 4 bases from J, the junction kept 17 bases outside the gene matches. This CDR3 reads CASVASPPTGGAETQYF. CDR3 bases: TGTGCCAGCGTCGCCTCCCCCCCGACAGGGGGAGCAGAGACCCAGTACTTC. Full variable domain (outside the CDR3, taken from reference TRBV7-8 and TRBJ2-5): GAGVSQSPRYKVAKRGQDVALRCDPISGHVSLFWYQQALGQGPEFLTYFQNEAQLDKSGLPSDRFFAERPEGSVSTLKIQRTQQEDSAVYLCASVASPPTGGAETQYFGPGTRLLVL.

The J gene is TRBJ2-5, the V gene TRBV29-1, with 9 bases that match TRBD2. The CDR3 runs 12 residues. Germline V gene data show CDR1 as SQVTM and CDR2 as ANQGSEA. V shed 7 bases, J shed 4 bases, and the junction held 4 bases outside the gene matches. CDR3 region: CSAAGGGETQYF. The CDR3 DNA reads TGCAGCGCCGCGGGGGGGGGAGAGACCCAGTACTTC.

This rearrangement joins TRBV7-9 to TRBJ2-5; D may be TRBD2 (7 bases). Germline CDR1 and CDR2: SEHNR and FQNEAQ (reference sequence). The germline V and J ends were trimmed by 9 bases and 5 bases, with 16 bases remaining between them. This CDR3 contains 13 residues. The CDR3 DNA is TGTGCCAGTTGGCGCGGGGGCGGGGAGACCCAGTACTTC. It translates to CASWRGGGETQYF.

The chain combines TRBV2 with TRBJ1-6, with 7 bases that match TRBD1. Germline lookup yields CDR1 SNHLY and CDR2 FYNNEI. The CDR3 length is 13 residues. The V segment lost 10 bases and the J segment 7 bases; nucleotides outside the gene matches: 7. CDR3 nucleotide sequence: TGTGCCACTAAGGGACAGTACAATTCACCCCTCCACTTT. Amino acid sequence: CATKGQYNSPLHF.

This clone was counted only a few times. The identical CDR3 is also encoded by other nucleotide sequences in the sample. The V and J genes are TRBV6-5 and TRBJ1-2; D might be TRBD1 (6 bases). The CDR3 consists of 13 residues. V was clipped by 6 bases and J by 2 bases, with 10 bases between them. Germline-derived CDR1 and CDR2 are MNHEY and SVGAGI. This chain's CDR3 is CASRPTGNYGYTF. As DNA, the CDR3 is TGTGCCAGCAGACCGACAGGAAACTATGGCTACACCTTC.

The chain couples TRBV27 to TRBJ2-7; TRBD1 matches 11 bases. CDR1 is MNHEY, CDR2 SMNVEV, per germline (reference sequence). V was pared by 11 bases and J by 5 bases, with 11 bases of the junction left unmatched. The CDR3 is 14 residues long. The CDR3 region has the DNA TGTGCCGTCGCGAGGACAGGGGGCATCAACGAGCAGTACTTC. Its protein is CAVARTGGINEQYF.

The chain uses TRBV19 and TRBJ1-1; the D gene is possibly TRBD1 (5 bases). Germline assignment: CDR1 LNHDA and CDR2 SQIVND (reference sequence). This CDR3 spans 15 amino acids. V was shortened by 6 bases and J by 5 bases, with 19 bases between the two germline ends. The CDR3: CASSPDLRGGTEAFF. The CDR3 DNA reads as TGTGCCAGTAGCCCTGATTTGAGGGGAGGTACTGAAGCTTTCTTT.

V is TRBV6-1 and J is TRBJ1-4, with D possibly matching TRBD1 (5 bases). Germline V gives CDR1 MNHNS, CDR2 SASEGT. V was cut by 6 bases and J by 2 bases, with 10 bases left in between. The CDR3 contains 14 residues. Written as DNA, the CDR3 is TGTGCCAGCAGCCGGGGCTCTACTAATGAAAAACTGTTTTTT. As protein: CASSRGSTNEKLFF.

The DNA of the CDR3 is TGTGCCAGCAGCTTGGTGTCGCTAGCTCCAGAGACCCAGTACTTC. Encoded protein: CASSLVSLAPETQYF. The V call is TRBV5-6, the J call TRBJ2-5; D is possibly TRBD2 (5 bases). This CDR3 has 15 amino acids. Trimming removed 0 bases from V and 4 bases from J, with 13 bases in between. Germline V lookup: CDR1 SGHDT, CDR2 YYEEEE. Complete variable domain (other parts from reference TRBV5-6 and TRBJ2-5): DAGVTQSPTHLIKTRGQQVTLRCSPKSGHDTVSWYQQALGQGPQFIFQYYEEEERQRGNFPDRFSGHQFPNYSSELNVNALLLGDSALYLCASSLVSLAPETQYFGPGTRLLVL.

The gene calls are TRBV5-8 and TRBJ2-3; 7 bases fit TRBD1. V trimming: 5 bases; J trimming: 3 bases; junction bases outside the gene matches: 9. CDR1 and CDR2 (germline): SGHTS, YDEGEE. The CDR3 is 15 residues long. The CDR3, as DNA: TGTGCCAGCAGTCCGACAGGGAGAAGGACAGATACGCAGTATTTT. It translates to CASSPTGRRTDTQYF. Drawing the rest from reference TRBV5-8 and TRBJ2-3, the complete variable domain is EAGVTQSPTHLIKTRGQQATLRCSPISGHTSVYWYQQALGLGLQFLLWYDEGEERNRGNFPPRFSGRQFPNYSSELNVNALELEDSALYLCASSPTGRRTDTQYFGPGTRLTVL.

J is TRBJ2-7 and V is TRBV4-1; TRBD1 matches 7 bases. V was pared by 1 base and J by 7 bases, with 7 bases of the junction left unmatched. Germline loops: CDR1 MGHRA, CDR2 YSYEKL. This CDR3 has 14 residues. The CDR3 region is CASSQVGAGGEQYF. CDR3 DNA: TGCGCCAGCAGCCAAGTCGGGGCAGGGGGTGAGCAGTACTTC.

The gene calls are TRBV6-6 and TRBJ2-1; 12 bases agree with TRBD1. Trimming removed 6 bases from V and 9 bases from J; junction bases left unmatched: 6. The CDR3 has 14 amino acids. Germline-derived CDR1 and CDR2 are MNHNY and SVGAGI (reference sequence). Here the CDR3 DNA reads TGTGCCAGCAGCCAGGGGACAGGGGGCCGTGAGCAGTTCTTC. This gives the protein CASSQGTGGREQFF.

This clone was counted a single time. V is TRBV19 and J is TRBJ2-3, with 7 bases lining up with TRBD2. V was clipped by 6 bases and J by 2 bases; unmatched bases: 5. CDR1 and CDR2 from the germline V gene are LNHDA and SQIVND (reference sequence). CDR3 length equals 14 residues. CDR3 coding DNA: TGTGCCAGTAGCCGGGGGGACGACACAGATACGCAGTATTTT. Its translation is CASSRGDDTDTQYF.

The J gene is TRBJ2-7, the V gene TRBV10-3; 13 nucleotides agree with TRBD2. The CDR3 consists of 17 residues. CDR1 is ENHRY, CDR2 SYGVKD, per germline. The junction had 9 bases not matched to a gene; V was cut back by 5 bases and J by 2 bases. CDR3 in amino acids: CAISYGTSGALTYEQYF. In DNA, the CDR3 is TGTGCCATCAGTTACGGGACTAGCGGGGCATTAACCTACGAGCAGTACTTC.

The J gene is TRBJ2-7, the V gene TRBV15; D ambiguous. This CDR3 is 12 amino acids long. V was cut by 2 bases and J by 3 bases, with 5 bases left in between. The germline V gene has CDR1 LNHNV and CDR2 YYDKDF (reference sequence). The CDR3 bases are TGTGCCACCAGCAGATCCGACTACGAGCAGTACTTC. Amino acids: CATSRSDYEQYF. Looking up the rest from reference TRBV15 and TRBJ2-7 gives the full variable domain: DAMVIQNPRYQVTQFGKPVTLSCSQTLNHNVMYWYQQKSSQAPKLLFHYYDKDFNNEADTPDNFQSRRPNTSFCFLDIRSPGLGDTAMYLCATSRSDYEQYFGPGTRLTVT.